This is a list of T cell receptor beta chains from one sample in a study of blood T cell repertoires in COVID-19. Sequencing was performed with immunoSEQ multiplex PCR; in TCRdb, only in-frame clones are kept and a portion is missing. The data show some 250,000 clones, 86% seen once. Sequencing was done on a sample of peripheral blood. Every receptor here comes from a man older than 75 with acute or convalescent COVID-19. The CDR3 runs from the conserved cysteine through the conserved F or W. The order of the fields is J gene, V gene, CDR3 protein.

>TRBJ1-5|TRBV6-6
CASSSRGGDQPQHF
>TRBJ1-2|TRBV5-1
CASSPGGYGYTF
>TRBJ1-6|TRBV28
CASTLQGARNSPLHF
>TRBJ1-6|TRBV4-1
CASSRGSSSYNSPLHF
>TRBJ2-2|TRBV9
CASSVFGLAGGRTGELFF
>TRBJ1-5|TRBV3-1/TRBV3-2
CASSPSPGSNQPQHF
>TRBJ1-3|TRBV10-3
CAISSGNTIYF
>TRBJ2-1|TRBV11-2
CASSLRGGRVSSYNEQFF
>TRBJ2-7|TRBV5-1
CASSLATGGIYEQYF
>TRBJ1-6|TRBV6-1
CASSETPDRAGSPLHF
>TRBJ2-5|TRBV6-2/TRBV6-3
CASSRGTGGVLETQYF
>TRBJ1-6|TRBV5-4
CASSLAGGSPLHF
>TRBJ1-2|TRBV28
CASSFRGRGYTF
>TRBJ2-7|TRBV5-4
CASSPGTSSYEQYF
>TRBJ2-1|TRBV15
CATSGTGKQTVYNEQFF
>TRBJ1-6|TRBV6-1
CASSEIVSPLHF
>TRBJ1-4|TRBV7-9
CASTSSGVDEKLFF
>TRBJ2-7|TRBV6-5
CASSPGGAHEQYF
>TRBJ1-6|TRBV5-1
CASSLGAIANSPLHF
>TRBJ1-5|TRBV19
CASSIPGTRDSNQPQHF
>TRBJ1-1|TRBV4-1
CASSQDPPGGVGGGNTEAFF
>TRBJ2-2|TRBV9
CASTLSGRATGELFF
>TRBJ1-2|TRBV18
CASSPETAYGYTF
>TRBJ2-2|TRBV9
CASSPRVSPGELFF
>TRBJ2-3|TRBV3-1/TRBV3-2
CASSQGPRNTDTQYF
>TRBJ2-7|TRBV10-1
CASSENRGYEQYF
>TRBJ2-4|TRBV5-6
CASSLKTEGDIQYF
>TRBJ2-1|TRBV3-1/TRBV3-2
CASSQRGLGRSNEQFF
>TRBJ2-7|TRBV14
CASSQARTLAPYEQYF
>TRBJ1-2|TRBV2
CASSRPGQARSYGYTF
>TRBJ2-7|TRBV27
CASSLLSGGRSDYEQYF
>TRBJ2-4|TRBV18
CASSPLRDSLLAKNIQYF
>TRBJ2-7|TRBV6-1
CASSEARPGEQYF
>TRBJ1-4|TRBV19
CASSPGGATNEKLFF
>TRBJ2-5|TRBV20-1
CSASGLAGAGETQYF
>TRBJ2-7|TRBV19
CASSTLATAYEQYF
>TRBJ1-3|TRBV4-2
CASSQSDSGNTIYF
>TRBJ2-6|TRBV14
CASSLFNSGANVLTF
>TRBJ2-1|TRBV21-1
CASSLQDSPIIYNEQFF
>TRBJ1-2|TRBV4-2
CASSQRLYGYTF
>TRBJ2-3|TRBV6-1
CATRTGRFDTQYF
>TRBJ2-3|TRBV6-2/TRBV6-3
CASSSIVRGSDTQYF
>TRBJ2-1|TRBV24-1
CATSGSYEQFF
>TRBJ1-6|TRBV5-1
CASSLEQLNSPLHF
>TRBJ2-1|TRBV28
CASSPTGTGWKQFF
>TRBJ1-5|TRBV9
CASTPPRDRIQPQHF
>TRBJ2-7|TRBV3-1/TRBV3-2
CASSQFGYEQYF
>TRBJ1-1|TRBV28
CASIPEGDTEAFF
>TRBJ1-5|TRBV12-3/TRBV12-4
CASSYGGGQPQHF
>TRBJ1-2|TRBV23-1
CASSHLPRTATNYGYTF
>TRBJ1-2|TRBV28
CASTSGGGLNYGYTF
>TRBJ1-1|TRBV6-5
CASSPGTGVTEAFF
>TRBJ1-3|TRBV3-1/TRBV3-2
CASSHLRPGQGRGNTIYF
>TRBJ2-5|TRBV4-1
CASSRLQGGASETQYF
>TRBJ2-7|TRBV10-2
CATIQGGMDEQYF
>TRBJ2-5|TRBV28
CASSLYGGRETQYF
>TRBJ1-5|TRBV5-1
CASSLGGDQPQHF
>TRBJ1-1|TRBV5-4
CASSPTGTHMNTEAFF
>TRBJ2-1|TRBV14
CASSSLAFKQFF